The present TCR beta chain was sequenced within a study of T-cell memory formation after mild COVID-19. 5'RACE with constant-segment primers yielded barcoded, UMI-tagged TCR alpha and TCR beta cDNA libraries. In TCRdb, the 5' RACE reads were re-called with MiXCR into one record per CDR3 protein. The sample has roughly 620,000 distinct CDR3 sequences, around 17% seen once; the top ten hold 12%. This clonotype was counted a few times. As yet, its antigen is unknown. Whole-study findings and limits: Clones that contracted clustered mainly in CM and EM if CD4+ and in EMRA if CD8+.

Sequencing was performed on PBMCs or a T cell subset sorted from them (not recorded which). This receptor was obtained from an adult woman who had mild COVID-19 (a few samples of this study predate the infection). Cell type and time point are not known.

The DNA of the CDR3 is TGCAGTGCCAGGACAGGGGGATACTATGGCTACACCTTC. This translates into CSARTGGYYGYTF. This sequence joins TRBV20-1 and TRBJ1-2, with 10 positions matching TRBD1. The J segment lost 3 bases and the V segment lost 6 bases, leaving 4 bases of the junction unmatched. From germline, CDR1 is DFQATT and CDR2 SNEGSKA (reference sequence). The CDR3 covers 13 residues.